This T cell receptor (beta chain) was documented in a study of response to subunit inactivated influenza vaccine (dated 2018 in TCRdb). For context, the study as a whole: To follow how T cells responded to a trivalent subunit inactivated influenza vaccine, the researchers relied on deep quantitative profiling of the T cell receptor repertoire. Here is what the overall study found, with its caveats: According to the authors, only a limited number of new T cells may be recruited by each seasonal influenza vaccination.

Reading the germline V gene (reference sequence) gives CDR1 DFQATT and CDR2 SNEGSKA. From cysteine to phenylalanine, the CDR3 is 14 amino acids long. The CDR3 DNA has 42 bases and is translated from base 1. At the junction V is shortened by 2 bases and J by 4 bases, with 13 bases in between. The library was built by means of RT-PCR. Sequencing used an Illumina HiSeq 2500. The public reads were run again by TCRdb, first through fastp at Q25 and then through MiXCR, and only productive beta chains were kept. Identical CDR3 protein sequences are pooled into one entry, listed with their most common genes and DNA. Here the sample has 750,000 to 850,000 distinct CDR3 sequences; about a fifth occur a single time. Approximately 10% of the sample lies in the top ten. With regard to this clonotype: Which antigen it targets is not known. Base qualities are missing; no much larger clone stands one base away.

The specimen comprised PBMCs from blood, sampled 4 to 6 days after vaccination. The clonotype originates from a man aged 50 or older who received an inactivated influenza vaccine. Donor details come from another sample of the same person, matched by shared clones. The sequence is built from TRBV20-1 and TRBJ2-3; the D gene cannot be named for sure. The nucleotides read TGCAGTGCTAGACCCCCCTCCAACTCAGATACGCAGTATTTT. Translated, it reads CSARPPSNSDTQYF.